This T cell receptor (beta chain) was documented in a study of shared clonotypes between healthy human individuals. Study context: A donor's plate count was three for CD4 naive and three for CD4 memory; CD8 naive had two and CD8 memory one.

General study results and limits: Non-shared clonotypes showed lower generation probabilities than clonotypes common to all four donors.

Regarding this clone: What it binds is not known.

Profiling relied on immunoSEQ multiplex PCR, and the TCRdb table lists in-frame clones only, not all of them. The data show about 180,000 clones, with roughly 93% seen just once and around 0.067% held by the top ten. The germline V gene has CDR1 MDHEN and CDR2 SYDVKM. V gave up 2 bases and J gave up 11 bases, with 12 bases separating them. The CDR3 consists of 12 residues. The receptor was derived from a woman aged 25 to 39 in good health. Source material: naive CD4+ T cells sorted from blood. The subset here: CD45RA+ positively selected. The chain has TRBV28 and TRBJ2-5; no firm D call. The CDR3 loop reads CASSLVGRKQYF. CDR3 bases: TGTGCCAGCAGTTTAGTAGGGCGAAAGCAGTACTTC.